These T cell receptor beta chains were read from a single sample in a study of blood T cell repertoires in COVID-19. Clones were sequenced by immunoSEQ multiplex PCR, and TCRdb holds only the in-frame ones, with some missing. The table has about 310,000 clones, about nine tenths seen once; the top ten hold 1%. Sequencing was done on a sample of peripheral blood. Receptor source: a man aged 50 to 60 with active or convalescent COVID-19. CDR3s leave out the opening cysteine and the closing phenylalanine or tryptophan. D genes are given only for firm matches. Clone size, where shown, is once, few, many, or a class for clones that have expanded.

d_gene | len | abundance | v_gene | CDR3aa
TRBD1 | 12 | NA | TRBV6-5 | ASRQGGAVDGYT
NA | 11 | NA | TRBV5-6 | ASSLQAPNEQF
TRBD2 | 12 | NA | TRBV20-1 | SASRLAGAYEQY
NA | 16 | NA | TRBV21-1 | ASSKALSVREGTDTQY
NA | 12 | NA | TRBV29-1 | SVLRGAGNTEAF
NA | 15 | NA | TRBV7-8 | ASSLALNAGLSTEAF
TRBD1 | 14 | NA | TRBV18 | ASSPSGGLGATEAF
NA | 16 | NA | TRBV15 | ATSRALPGAIDNSPLH
TRBD2 | 12 | NA | TRBV2 | ASSWREGTGELF
NA | 13 | NA | TRBV19 | ASSMSSGYYNEQF
TRBD2 | 11 | NA | TRBV11-3 | ASSPRREGIQY
TRBD1 | 13 | few | TRBV10-1 | ASSDGQAFSYEQY
NA | 11 | NA | TRBV2 | ASSDNSPWEAF
TRBD1 | 13 | NA | TRBV5-6 | ASSMPTGGNEKLF
NA | 11 | NA | TRBV28 | ASSLGRDYGYT
TRBD2 | 15 | once | TRBV11-2 | ASSLGVLAGGPWEQY
NA | 14 | NA | TRBV5-1 | ASSPGLLVTNEKLF
NA | 9 | NA | TRBV20-1 | SASGQNEQY
NA | 10 | NA | TRBV6-5 | ASEGGYNEQF
TRBD1 | 13 | NA | TRBV10-3 | AISERQGENQPQH
TRBD1 | 14 | NA | TRBV27 | ASSLPRDRESYEQY
NA | 11 | few | TRBV4-1 | ASSQSIVTQQY
NA | 12 | NA | TRBV7-3 | ASSPQPGTDTQY
TRBD1 | 10 | NA | TRBV29-1 | SVGQGGTEAF
NA | 14 | NA | TRBV10-3 | AISVGQGIMNTEAF
TRBD1 | 13 | NA | TRBV7-2 | ASSPGTGGQETQY
NA | 16 | NA | TRBV5-1 | ASSLSSSLSSYNSPLH
NA | 11 | NA | TRBV10-3 | AISAGNTGELF
NA | 15 | NA | TRBV6-4 | ASSDLTTLPLSYEQY
NA | 13 | NA | TRBV30 | AWNKGRVGNYGYT
TRBD1 | 15 | NA | TRBV24-1 | ATSDFEQGQPQETQY
NA | 11 | NA | TRBV11-2 | ASSGDTTDTQY
TRBD2 | 14 | NA | TRBV5-1 | ASSRSSGGAFNEQF
NA | 11 | NA | TRBV2 | ASSRDYTSPLH
TRBD2 | 16 | NA | TRBV5-1 | ASSLTTTSGDVTDTQY
NA | 13 | NA | TRBV6-5 | ASSWGRKSSYEQY
TRBD1 | 13 | few | TRBV2 | ASTLGTGLDYGYT
TRBD1 | 13 | NA | TRBV7-6 | ASSQDRASTDTQY
TRBD1 | 15 | NA | TRBV7-6 | ASSLGPGQGNGEPQH
TRBD1 | 15 | NA | TRBV7-6 | ASSATGTVHGGETQY
NA | 12 | NA | TRBV7-9 | ASSLTVAKNIQY
TRBD1 | 14 | NA | TRBV4-1 | ASSQGPGQSYSPLH
TRBD2 | 14 | NA | TRBV29-1 | SVDPLAGGPGDTQY
NA | 13 | NA | TRBV14 | ASSQDITEKETQY
NA | 13 | NA | TRBV24-1 | ATSDYGGFNEKLF
TRBD2 | 15 | NA | TRBV4-1 | ASSQEITSGTYNEQF
NA | 11 | NA | TRBV7-8 | ASSLSGINGYT
NA | 12 | once | TRBV5-4 | ASSLPDNLETQY
TRBD1 | 12 | once | TRBV27 | ASSSRDRVNEQF
TRBD2 | 16 | NA | TRBV5-1 | ASSPGTSGRIVSYEQY
NA | 12 | NA | TRBV7-9 | ASSPGERGNIQY
TRBD1 | 15 | NA | TRBV4-1 | ASSQTIGQGAYNEQF
NA | 17 | NA | TRBV2 | ASNRSYRERIILSYGYT